The T cell receptor beta chain described here comes from a study of cytomegalovirus exposure and HLA in healthy donors. Whole-study results and caveats: A subsequent analysis found that TCR clusters from the first cohort also tended to co-occur in the 130 or so validation repertoires, with less than 95% of cluster scores above 0. Generally TCR sequences proved uncommon, though certain public TCRs appeared in numerous donors.

This CDR3 has 14 amino acids. V lost 3 bases and J lost 8; bases outside the gene matches: 8. CDR1 and CDR2 (germline): KGHSH, LQKENI. As for this clone: The antigen remains undetermined.

The protocol was immunoSEQ multiplex PCR, while the TCRdb copy is restricted to in-frame clones and leaves out a portion. The sample records 140,000 or so clones, approximately 90% being singletons. This clonotype was obtained from a woman aged 25 to 39 in good health and CMV-seropositive. Material for sequencing was PBMCs. V usage is TRBV18 and J usage is TRBJ1-2; the match to TRBD1 covers 8 bases. CDR3 loop: CASSPRQGKGGYTF. In DNA, the CDR3 is TGTGCCAGCTCACCTCGACAGGGGAAGGGGGGCTACACCTTC.